This passage covers 13 T cell receptor beta chains from one sample sequenced in a study of OX40 agonist ivuxolimab in advanced cancers. Here immunoSEQ multiplex PCR was the method, and the copy in TCRdb shows in-frame clones only, minus some. Of 60,000 to 85,000 clones in the sample, under 90% were seen once. Sequenced here: CD4+ or CD8+ T cells sorted from blood, sampled in a trial of the OX40 agonist ivuxolimab. These receptors all stem from an adult with an advanced solid tumor such as melanoma, head and neck, liver or kidney cancer.

CDR3 residues: CASERGGEDTEAFF. DNA for the CDR3: TGTGCCAGTGAACGGGGAGGGGAGGACACTGAAGCTTTCTTT. The rearrangement uses TRBV28 and TRBJ1-1; tentatively, D is TRBD1 (5 bases). The CDR3 covers 14 residues. Looked up from germline, CDR1 is MDHEN and CDR2 is SYDVKM. Trimming stripped 9 bases from V and 3 bases from J, with 17 bases between.

This clone showed up just once. The chain carries TRBV7-3 and TRBJ2-7; D possibly matches TRBD1 or TRBD2 (5 bases each). Deletions cut 2 bases from V and 6 bases from J, with 17 bases between. CDR3 length equals 15 residues. CDR1 is SGHTA, CDR2 FQGTGA, per germline. The CDR3 DNA reads as TGTGCCAGCAGCTTATATGGGGGAGCGCTAAGCGAGCAGTACTTC. Protein: CASSLYGGALSEQYF.

The chain combines TRBV5-1 with TRBJ1-2, with D possibly matching TRBD1 (5 bases). The CDR3 has 14 residues. Trimming removed 0 bases at V and 4 bases at J, with 10 bases between. The V gene's germline CDR1 is SGHRS and CDR2 YFSETQ. This CDR3 is CASSLVSGPYGYTF. The CDR3 DNA sequence: TGCGCCAGCAGCTTGGTTTCGGGACCCTATGGCTACACCTTC.

The chain employs TRBV11-3 and TRBJ2-3, with 10 bases that match TRBD2. This CDR3 is built from 15 residues. Germline CDR1 and CDR2: SGHNT and YENEEA. V shed 5 bases and J 5 bases; nucleotides not matched to a gene: 7. CDR3 DNA sequence: TGTGCCAGCAGCCCCCTGATAGCGGGGGGAGATACGCAGTATTTT. As protein: CASSPLIAGGDTQYF.

The V and J genes are TRBV10-3 and TRBJ2-2; D is perhaps TRBD1 (5 bases). CDR1 ENHRY and CDR2 SYGVKD come from the germline V gene. Trimming took 3 bases from V and 6 from J, leaving 17 bases between them. The CDR3 spans 16 residues. The CDR3 coding sequence is TGTGCCATCAGTGACCCGAGCTTTGGACACGCCGGGGAGCTGTTTTTT. The encoded protein is CAISDPSFGHAGELFF.

The chain combines TRBV7-3 with TRBJ1-1; TRBD1 agrees at 9 bases. The CDR3 is made up of 13 amino acids. Germline V gene sequence: CDR1 SGHTA, CDR2 FQGTGA. V gave up 5 bases and J gave up 6 bases; unmatched junction bases: 4. CDR3 DNA sequence: TGTGCCAGCAGCACGGGACAGGGAGCTGAAGCTTTCTTT. Its translation is CASSTGQGAEAFF.

The V and J genes are TRBV5-4 and TRBJ2-1; TRBD2 aligns across 14 bases. Germline V gives CDR1 SGHNT, CDR2 YYREEE (reference sequence). The CDR3 totals 17 residues. The V gene end was trimmed by 0 bases and the J gene end by 4 bases; junction bases not matched to a gene: 3. The CDR3 spells CASSLDGLAGGYNEQFF. The DNA for the CDR3 is TGTGCCAGCAGCTTGGACGGACTAGCGGGAGGTTACAATGAGCAGTTCTTC.

The chain carries TRBV10-3 and TRBJ1-6; TRBD1 aligns across 7 bases. Germline V gene lookup returns CDR1 ENHRY and CDR2 SYGVKD. The CDR3 is made up of 15 amino acids. J gave up 5 bases and V 0 bases, and 1 base lay outside the gene matches. In DNA, the CDR3 is TGTGCCATCAGTGAGTCGACAGGGAATAATTCACCCCTCCACTTT. It specifies CAISESTGNNSPLHF.

This clone turned up a few times. J is TRBJ1-2 and V is TRBV28, with TRBD1 identical over 7 bases. This CDR3 is 12 amino acids long. CDR1 is MDHEN, CDR2 SYDVKM, per germline. With V trimmed by 10 bases and J by 2 bases, 4 bases remained unmatched. CDR3 sequence reads: CAITGQNYGYTF. CDR3 nucleotides: TGTGCCATTACGGGACAGAACTATGGCTACACCTTC.

This clone was recorded many times. V is TRBV19 and J is TRBJ1-1; 7 nucleotides agree with TRBD1. The CDR3 is made up of 14 amino acids. V trimming: 6 bases; J trimming: 3 bases; junction bases outside the gene matches: 7. CDR1 and CDR2 from the germline V gene are LNHDA and SQIVND (reference sequence). The CDR3 here is CASSPDDRDTEAFF. As DNA, the CDR3 is TGTGCCAGTAGCCCCGATGACAGGGACACTGAAGCTTTCTTT.

V gene TRBV5-1 combines with J gene TRBJ2-1; D is tentatively TRBD1 or TRBD2 (5 bases each). Trimming stripped 6 bases from V and 9 bases from J, with 10 bases between. CDR3 length: 11 amino acids. Germline V CDR1 and CDR2: SGHRS, YFSETQ. CDR3 coding DNA: TGCGCCAGCACCGAGGGGCTTGAGCAGTTCTTC. As protein: CASTEGLEQFF.

The chain has TRBV10-3 and TRBJ1-2; 8 bases map to TRBD1. Germline-derived CDR1 and CDR2 are ENHRY and SYGVKD. The CDR3 covers 16 residues. The V segment lost 3 bases and the J segment 3 bases; nucleotides outside the gene matches: 9. Written as DNA, the CDR3 is TGTGCCATCAGTGAAGGGACAGGCGGCTCGGACTATGGCTACACCTTC. Its translation is CAISEGTGGSDYGYTF.

V gene TRBV2 combines with J gene TRBJ1-5; 7 bases are a match to TRBD1. Trimming cost V 4 bases and J 10 bases; bases outside gene matches: 7. The V gene's germline CDR1 is SNHLY and CDR2 FYNNEI. The CDR3 loop spans 13 amino acids. The CDR3 DNA reads as TGTGCCAGCAGTGGGGACAGTCTACGTCCCCAGCATTTT. Amino acid sequence: CASSGDSLRPQHF.